The source of this T cell receptor beta chain is a study of regulatory T cells in long-lasting Graves disease. Background on the study: Positive TSH receptor antibodies alongside over 5 years of antithyroid drugs were what marked Graves' disease as persistent.

Time point noted: persistent/refractory GD, antithyroid drugs over 5 years with positive TRAb. The TCR library was made from RNA that had been extracted from PBMCs in TRIzol. CDR1 is SGHNT, CDR2 YYREEE, per germline (reference sequence). The CDR3 sequence is 15 residues long. The V and J ends lost 2 bases and 0 bases, in that order; junction bases with no gene match: 4. Overall study findings and caveats: Blood alone, not thyroid tissue, was studied. Persistent Graves' disease cases displayed lower TCR diversity than newly diagnosed ones.

About this clonotype itself: The antigen remains undetermined.

Combining iRepertoire HTBI primers with Arm-PCR of CDR3 regions, the authors built TCR beta libraries. In TCRdb, the multiplex PCR reads were re-called with MiXCR into one record per CDR3 protein. The sample yields 650,000 to 700,000 distinct CDR3 sequences, about 30% seen once. The rearrangement links TRBV5-4 to TRBJ2-7; 8 bases agree with TRBD2. Here the sequenced sample was peripheral blood mononuclear cells (PBMCs), taken when the disease was refractory, from a patient treated with antithyroid drugs. This receptor was obtained from a female donor with Graves disease. The CDR3 loop is CASSLKGLVSYEQYF. In DNA form, the CDR3 reads TGTGCCAGCAGCTTAAAGGGACTAGTCTCCTACGAGCAGTACTTC.